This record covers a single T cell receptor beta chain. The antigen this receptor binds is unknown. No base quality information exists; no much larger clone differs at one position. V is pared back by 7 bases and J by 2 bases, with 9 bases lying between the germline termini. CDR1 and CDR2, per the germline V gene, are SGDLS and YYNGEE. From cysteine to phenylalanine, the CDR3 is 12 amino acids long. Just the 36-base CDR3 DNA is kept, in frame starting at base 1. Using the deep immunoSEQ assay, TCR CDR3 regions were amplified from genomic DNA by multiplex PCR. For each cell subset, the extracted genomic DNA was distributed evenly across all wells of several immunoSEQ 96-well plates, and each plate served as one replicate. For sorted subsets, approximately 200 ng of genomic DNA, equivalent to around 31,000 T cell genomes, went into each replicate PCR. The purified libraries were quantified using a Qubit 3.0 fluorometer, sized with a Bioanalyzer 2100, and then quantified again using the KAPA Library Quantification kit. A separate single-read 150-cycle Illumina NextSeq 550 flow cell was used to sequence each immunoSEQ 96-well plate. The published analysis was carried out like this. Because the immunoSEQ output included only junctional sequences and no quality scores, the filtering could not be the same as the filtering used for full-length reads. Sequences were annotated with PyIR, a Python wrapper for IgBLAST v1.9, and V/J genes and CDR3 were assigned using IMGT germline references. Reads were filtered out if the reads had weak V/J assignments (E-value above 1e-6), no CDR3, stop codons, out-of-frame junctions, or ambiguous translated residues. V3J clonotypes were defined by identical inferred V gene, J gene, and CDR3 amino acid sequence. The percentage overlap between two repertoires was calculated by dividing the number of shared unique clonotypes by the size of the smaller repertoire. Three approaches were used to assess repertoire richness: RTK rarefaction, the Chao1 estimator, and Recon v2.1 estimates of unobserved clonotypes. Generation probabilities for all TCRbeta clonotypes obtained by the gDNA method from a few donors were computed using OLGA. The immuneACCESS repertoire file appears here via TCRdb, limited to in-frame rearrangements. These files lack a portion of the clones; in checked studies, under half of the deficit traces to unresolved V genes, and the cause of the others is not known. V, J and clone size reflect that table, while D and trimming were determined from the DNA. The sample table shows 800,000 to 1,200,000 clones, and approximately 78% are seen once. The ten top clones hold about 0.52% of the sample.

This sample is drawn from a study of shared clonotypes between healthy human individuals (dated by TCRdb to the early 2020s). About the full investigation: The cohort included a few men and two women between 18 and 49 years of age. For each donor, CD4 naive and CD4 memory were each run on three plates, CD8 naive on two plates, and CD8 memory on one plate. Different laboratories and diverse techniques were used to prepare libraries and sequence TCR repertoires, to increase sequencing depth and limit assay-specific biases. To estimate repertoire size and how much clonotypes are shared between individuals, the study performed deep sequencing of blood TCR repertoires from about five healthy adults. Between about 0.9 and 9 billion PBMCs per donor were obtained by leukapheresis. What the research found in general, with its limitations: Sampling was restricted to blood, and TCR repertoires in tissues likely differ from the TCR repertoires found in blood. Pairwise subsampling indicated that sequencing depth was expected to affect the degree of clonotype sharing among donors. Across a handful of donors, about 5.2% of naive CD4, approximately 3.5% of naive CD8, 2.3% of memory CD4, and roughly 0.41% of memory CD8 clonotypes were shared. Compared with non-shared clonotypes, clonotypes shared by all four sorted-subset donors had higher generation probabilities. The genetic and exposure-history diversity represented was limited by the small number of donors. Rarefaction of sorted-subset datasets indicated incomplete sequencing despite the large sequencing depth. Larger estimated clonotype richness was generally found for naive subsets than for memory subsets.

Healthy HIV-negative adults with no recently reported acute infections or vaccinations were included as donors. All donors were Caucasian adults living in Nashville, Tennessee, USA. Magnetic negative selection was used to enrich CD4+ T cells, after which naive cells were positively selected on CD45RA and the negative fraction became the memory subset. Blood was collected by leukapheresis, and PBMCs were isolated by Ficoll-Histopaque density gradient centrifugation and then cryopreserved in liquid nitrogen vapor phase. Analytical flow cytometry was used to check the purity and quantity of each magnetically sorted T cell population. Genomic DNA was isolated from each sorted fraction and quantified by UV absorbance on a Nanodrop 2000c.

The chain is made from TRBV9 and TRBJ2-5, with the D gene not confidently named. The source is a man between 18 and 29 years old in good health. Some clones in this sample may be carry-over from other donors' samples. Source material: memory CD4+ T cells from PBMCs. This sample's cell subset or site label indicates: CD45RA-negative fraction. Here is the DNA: TGTGCCAGCGGGCCCTCACAAGAGACCCAGTACTTC. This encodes CASGPSQETQYF.